This T cell receptor beta chain was captured in a study of OX40 agonist ivuxolimab in advanced cancers. Background on the study: Partial responses were seen in three patients, one with hepatocellular carcinoma and two with cutaneous melanoma.

Study-level results: Nonresponders, in some cases, also had low normalized T-cell clonal expansion. CD8+ T cells averaged more expanded clones than CD4+. Specificity for antigen went undetermined in the expanded peripheral T cells.

As to this clone: The antigen is undetermined. Other DNA sequences within the sample encode an identical CDR3.

Only in-frame clones appear in the TCRdb table, and some are missing; sequencing was by immunoSEQ multiplex PCR. The repertoire holds some 35,000 clones, with about 83% as singletons. The CDR3 is made up of 13 amino acids. CDR1 MNHNS and CDR2 SASEGT come from the germline V gene. V lost 0 bases and J 14 bases, leaving 15 bases between the germline ends. This chain links TRBV6-1 with TRBJ2-3; no clear D. The TCR originated in an adult with an advanced solid tumor such as melanoma, head and neck, liver or kidney cancer. The sample was CD4+ or CD8+ T cells sorted from blood, taken in a trial of the OX40 agonist ivuxolimab. CDR3 loop: CASSEAPGFPVYF. In DNA form, the CDR3 reads TGTGCCAGCAGTGAAGCACCAGGATTCCCCGTGTATTTT.